This is a list of T cell receptor beta chains from one sample in a study of tumour-infiltrating T cells in Burkitt lymphoma. Generated by immunoSEQ multiplex PCR, the TCRdb table keeps only in-frame clones and is missing some. This table has approximately 3,700 clones, 19% appearing once. The sample taken for sequencing was tumor tissue. These receptor sequences come from a human donor with Burkitt lymphoma. The CDR3 runs from the conserved cysteine through the conserved F or W. D genes are given only for firm matches. A row's size may be missing; if present it is once, few, many or a size class.

CDR3	DNA	size	D	V	J
CASSTGMNTEAFF	TGTGCCAGCTCGACAGGGATGAACACTGAAGCTTTCTTT	few	TRBD1	TRBV18	TRBJ1-1
CASSPRGAQETQYF	TGTGCCAGCAGCCCCCGGGGGGCCCAAGAGACCCAGTACTTC	.	.	TRBV7-9	TRBJ2-5
CASSQDHRAGNTIYF	TGCGCCAGCAGCCAAGACCACAGGGCTGGAAACACCATATATTTT	.	.	TRBV4-1	TRBJ1-3
CASSDPGLAGSGELFF	TGTGCCAGCAGCGACCCGGGACTAGCGGGATCCGGGGAGCTGTTTTTT	few	TRBD2	TRBV9	TRBJ2-2
CAWSGQSNSPLHF	TGTGCCTGGTCGGGACAGTCTAATTCACCCCTCCACTTT	.	TRBD1	TRBV30	TRBJ1-6
CASSRSGTTEKLFF	TGTGCCAGCAGCCGATCCGGGACCACGGAAAAACTGTTTTTT	few	.	TRBV4-2	TRBJ1-4
CASSPRGGGGPYEQYF	TGCGCCAGCAGCCCGCGCGGGGGTGGGGGCCCCTACGAGCAGTACTTC	.	.	TRBV5-1	TRBJ2-7
CASSRPGTSGRAVYF	TGTGCCAGCTCAAGGCCCGGGACTAGCGGGAGGGCAGTGTACTTC	.	TRBD2	TRBV28	TRBJ2-7
CASSLASGIAGVREQYF	TGCGCCAGCAGCTTGGCCTCCGGGATAGCGGGAGTTCGAGAGCAGTACTTC	.	TRBD2	TRBV5-1	TRBJ2-7
CASSLKGTGGYNEQFF	TGTGCCAGCAGTCTTAAAGGGACAGGTGGCTACAATGAGCAGTTCTTC	.	TRBD1	TRBV28	TRBJ2-1
CASSVSVYGWGRRNTGELFF	TGTGCCAGCAGCGTCAGCGTATACGGATGGGGGCGACGGAACACCGGGGAGCTGTTTTTT	.	.	TRBV9	TRBJ2-2
CASSLGALRGDEQFF	TGTGCCAGCAGCTTAGGCGCCTTACGGGGCGATGAGCAGTTCTTC	.	.	TRBV7-9	TRBJ2-1
CASSYSGRVGTGELFF	TGTGCCAGCAGTTACTCGGGACGGGTGGGAACCGGGGAGCTGTTTTTT	.	.	TRBV6-6	TRBJ2-2
CASTRGPQTLNF	TGTGCCAGCACTCGTGGGCCGCAAACCTTGAATTTT	few	.	TRBV28	TRBJ1-5
CASSSDTNTEAFF	TGTGCCAGCAGCTCGGATACGAACACTGAAGCTTTCTTT	.	.	TRBV7-8	TRBJ1-1
CASSVEWRVPDTQYF	TGTGCCAGCAGCGTAGAGTGGCGGGTGCCAGATACGCAGTATTTT	few	.	TRBV9	TRBJ2-3
CASSLRTDQPQHF	TGCGCCAGCAGCTTGAGGACAGATCAGCCCCAGCATTTT	.	.	TRBV5-1	TRBJ1-5
CASSTSTDTQYF	TGTGCCAGCAGCACCTCCACAGATACGCAGTATTTT	.	.	TRBV7-9	TRBJ2-3
CASSIIVGPDTQYF	TGTGCCAGTAGTATAATAGTCGGTCCAGATACGCAGTATTTT	.	.	TRBV19	TRBJ2-3
CASSLVGGDEKLFF	TGTGCCAGCAGCTTAGTAGGGGGCGACGAAAAACTGTTTTTT	.	TRBD1	TRBV7-9	TRBJ1-4
CASSTNRDTNTGELFF	TGTGCCAGCAGCACAAACCGGGACACCAACACCGGGGAGCTGTTTTTT	few	.	TRBV7-9	TRBJ2-2
CASSSGGRTSGSYYNEQFF	TGTGCCAGTAGTAGTGGTGGGCGAACTAGCGGGAGTTACTACAATGAGCAGTTCTTC	few	TRBD2	TRBV19	TRBJ2-1
CASLTGNTEAFF	TGTGCCAGTTTGACGGGGAACACTGAAGCTTTCTTT	.	.	TRBV28	TRBJ1-1
CASSFTSGSEQSSYNEQFF	TGTGCCAGCAGCTTCACTAGCGGGAGTGAACAAAGTTCATACAATGAGCAGTTCTTC	few	TRBD2	TRBV7-3	TRBJ2-1
CASKPENYGYTF	TGTGCCAGCAAGCCCGAGAACTATGGCTACACCTTC	few	.	TRBV11-3	TRBJ1-2
CASSTGTATNEKLFF	TGTGCCAGTAGTACCGGGACAGCAACTAATGAAAAACTGTTTTTT	.	TRBD1	TRBV19	TRBJ1-4
CASSYQLQGGEVYEQYF	TGCGCCAGCAGTTATCAACTGCAGGGCGGGGAGGTATACGAGCAGTACTTC	.	.	TRBV5-1	TRBJ2-7
CASSLGMGREQYF	TGCGCCAGCAGCTTGGGGATGGGGCGGGAGCAGTACTTC	.	TRBD2	TRBV5-1	TRBJ2-5
CASSLFGVFYNEQFF	TGTGCCAGCAGCCTCTTCGGGGTCTTCTACAATGAGCAGTTCTTC	few	.	TRBV9	TRBJ2-1
CASVNLGTAGYTF	TGTGCCAGCGTAAACCTAGGAACCGCCGGCTACACCTTC	few	.	TRBV28	TRBJ1-2
CATSEGRTSGNTIYF	TGTGCCACCAGCGAGGGACGGACCTCTGGAAACACCATATATTTT	.	.	TRBV15	TRBJ1-3
CASSYTPGTSYNEQFF	TGTGCCAGCAGTTACACCCCCGGGACTAGCTACAATGAGCAGTTCTTC	.	TRBD2	TRBV6-5	TRBJ2-1
CASSPKDRGLYEQYF	TGCGCCAGCAGCCCGAAGGACAGGGGGCTTTACGAGCAGTACTTC	few	TRBD1	TRBV5-1	TRBJ2-7
CASSQNTEAFF	TGTGCCAGTAGCCAGAACACTGAAGCTTTCTTT	.	.	TRBV27	TRBJ1-1
CASSWSSIGQEKGYTF	TGTGCCAGCAGTTGGAGTTCTATAGGCCAGGAGAAGGGCTACACCTTC	few	.	TRBV27	TRBJ1-2
CASSQEKGLGGELFF	TGCGCCAGCAGCCAAGAAAAGGGTCTCGGCGGGGAGCTGTTTTTT	.	.	TRBV4-1	TRBJ2-2
CAISESMGTEFLRDTQYF	TGTGCCATCAGTGAGTCTATGGGGACTGAATTTTTAAGGGATACGCAGTATTTT	.	.	TRBV10-3	TRBJ2-3
CASRSGQVTGELFF	TGTGCCAGTAGGTCAGGGCAGGTTACCGGGGAGCTGTTTTTT	few	.	TRBV19	TRBJ2-2
CASSQVPTNEQFF	TGCGCCAGCAGCCAAGTGCCCACCAATGAGCAGTTCTTC	.	.	TRBV4-1	TRBJ2-1
CASSEGPYLDEQYF	TGCGCCAGCAGTGAGGGACCATACTTAGACGAGCAGTACTTC	.	.	TRBV4-1	TRBJ2-7
CASSDGLAVNNEQFF	TGTGCCAGCAGCGACGGACTAGCGGTTAACAATGAGCAGTTCTTC	few	TRBD2	TRBV7-7	TRBJ2-1
CASSPIPGFTDTQYF	TGTGCCAGCAGCCCCATTCCTGGCTTCACAGATACGCAGTATTTT	.	.	TRBV7-3	TRBJ2-3
CASSIRAGAYEQYF	TGTGCCAGTAGTATAAGGGCAGGCGCCTACGAGCAGTACTTC	.	.	TRBV19	TRBJ2-7
CASSINGRTEAFF	TGTGCCAGTAGTATTAATGGTAGGACTGAAGCTTTCTTT	.	.	TRBV19	TRBJ1-1
CASSQGWTEAFF	TGTGCCAGCAGCCAAGGGTGGACTGAAGCTTTCTTT	few	.	TRBV14	TRBJ1-1
CASSIETGTDGYTF	TGTGCCAGTAGTATAGAAACAGGGACGGATGGCTACACCTTC	.	.	TRBV19	TRBJ1-2
CASLQGRIYGYTF	TGTGCCAGCCTACAAGGACGGATTTATGGCTACACCTTC	.	.	TRBV2	TRBJ1-2
CASSYQNGGTVDTQYF	TGTGCCAGCAGTTACCAAAACGGTGGAACGGTAGATACGCAGTATTTT	.	.	TRBV6-5	TRBJ2-3
CASTSTFGQGWVKNIQYF	TGTGCCAGCACCTCTACCTTCGGACAGGGTTGGGTTAAAAACATTCAGTACTTC	few	TRBD1	TRBV28	TRBJ2-4
CASSQGAGSYEQYF	TGTGCCAGCTCCCAAGGAGCGGGGTCCTACGAGCAGTACTTC	once	TRBD2	TRBV18	TRBJ2-7
CASMVAPGYEQFF	TGTGCCAGCATGGTAGCGCCAGGCTATGAGCAGTTCTTC	few	.	TRBV5-4	TRBJ2-1
CASSPQTGSGGYTF	TGTGCCAGCAGTCCTCAGACAGGGAGTGGTGGCTACACCTTC	few	TRBD1	TRBV6-4	TRBJ1-2
CASSPSGRTDLGDEQFF	TGTGCCAGCAGCCCTAGCGGGAGGACAGATTTAGGGGATGAGCAGTTCTTC	few	TRBD2	TRBV5-4	TRBJ2-1
CASSQTPNTEAFF	TGTGCCAGCAGCCAAACACCGAACACTGAAGCTTTCTTT	.	.	TRBV6-5	TRBJ1-1